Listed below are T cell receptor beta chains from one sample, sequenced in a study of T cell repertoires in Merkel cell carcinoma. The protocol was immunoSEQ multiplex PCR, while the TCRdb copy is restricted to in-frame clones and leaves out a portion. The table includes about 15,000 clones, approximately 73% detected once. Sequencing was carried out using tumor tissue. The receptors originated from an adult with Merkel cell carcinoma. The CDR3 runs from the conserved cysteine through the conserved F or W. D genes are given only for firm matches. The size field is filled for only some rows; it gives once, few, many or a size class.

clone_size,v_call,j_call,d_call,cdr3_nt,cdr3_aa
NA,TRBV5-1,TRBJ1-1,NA,TGCGCCAGCAGCTCTACCTCACGGAACACTGAAGCTTTCTTT,CASSSTSRNTEAFF
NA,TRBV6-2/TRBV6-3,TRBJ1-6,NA,TGTGCCAGCAGTTCTCAGGGTAGATCACCCCTCCACTTT,CASSSQGRSPLHF
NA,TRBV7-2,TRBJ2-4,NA,TGTGCCAGCAGCTTATTAGGAGACACCTCGCGAGCGAACATTCAGTACTTC,CASSLLGDTSRANIQYF
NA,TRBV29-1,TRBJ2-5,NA,TGCAGCGTTGAAGACCAGGGTTCCTCCTGGGGAGAGACCCAGTACTTC,CSVEDQGSSWGETQYF
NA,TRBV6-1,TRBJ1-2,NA,TGTGCCAGCAGTGAAGTTGGTCGTGGGGGTTTCTATGGCTACACCTTC,CASSEVGRGGFYGYTF
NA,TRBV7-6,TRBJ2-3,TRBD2,TGTGCCAGCAGCTTAGGGGGCGGGAGGGCCCCCAGCACAGATACGCAGTATTTT,CASSLGGGRAPSTDTQYF
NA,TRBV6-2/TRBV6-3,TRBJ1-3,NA,TGTGCCAGCAGTTACGGGGGTGGACGGCGCTCTGGAAACACCATATATTTT,CASSYGGGRRSGNTIYF
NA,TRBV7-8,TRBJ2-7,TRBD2,TGTGCCAGCAGACAAAGTAGCGGGGGAAGCTCCTACGAGCAGTACTTC,CASRQSSGGSSYEQYF
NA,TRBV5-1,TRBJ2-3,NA,TGCGCCAGCAGCTTGGAGGCTATCGGAGATACGCAGTATTTT,CASSLEAIGDTQYF
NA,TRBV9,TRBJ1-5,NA,TGTGCCAGCAGCGCGCAACAGGGCTCGAGGGAGCCCCAGCATTTT,CASSAQQGSREPQHF
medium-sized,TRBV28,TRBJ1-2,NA,TGTGCCAGCACTGCAGAAAATAACTATGGCTACACCTTC,CASTAENNYGYTF
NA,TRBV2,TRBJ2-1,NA,TGTGCCAGCATGCGAGCGGCGGTAAACAATGAGCAGTTCTTC,CASMRAAVNNEQFF
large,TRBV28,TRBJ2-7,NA,TGTGCCAGCAGTTCACCGGGACGGAACTCCTACGAGCAGTACTTC,CASSSPGRNSYEQYF
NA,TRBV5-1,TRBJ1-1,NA,TGCGCCAGCAGCTTTGGGGAAACGAACACTGAAGCTTTCTTT,CASSFGETNTEAFF
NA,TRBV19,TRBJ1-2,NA,TGTGCCAGTAGCCCGGGGCTGGGCTACACCTTC,CASSPGLGYTF
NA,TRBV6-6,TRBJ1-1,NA,TGTGCCAGCAGTTACTCAGGGGGGACTGAAGCTTTCTTT,CASSYSGGTEAFF
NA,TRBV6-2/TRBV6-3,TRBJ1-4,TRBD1,TGTGCCAGCAGTTCCGCGGGACAGGCGGAGGAAAAACTGTTTTTT,CASSSAGQAEEKLFF
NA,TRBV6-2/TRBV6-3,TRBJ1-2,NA,TGTGCCAGCAGTTACTCATTCAGGGATAATGGCTACACCTTC,CASSYSFRDNGYTF
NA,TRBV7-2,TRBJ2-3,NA,TGTGCCAGCACCCCTCTTTGGAGACCCCCAGATACGCAGTATTTT,CASTPLWRPPDTQYF
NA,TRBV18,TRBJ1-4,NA,TGTGCCAGCTCAACCCAGGGGTTTAATGAAAAACTGTTTTTT,CASSTQGFNEKLFF
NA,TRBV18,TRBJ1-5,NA,TGTGCCAGCTCGCCCAACAGGGATCAGCCCCAGCATTTT,CASSPNRDQPQHF
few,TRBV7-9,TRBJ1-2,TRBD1,TGTGCCAGCAGCTTAGACAGGGGCTATGGCTACACCTTC,CASSLDRGYGYTF
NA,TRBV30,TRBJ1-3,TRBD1,TGTGCCTGGAGTCCCCGGGACAGGGCGGCTGGAAACACCATATATTTT,CAWSPRDRAAGNTIYF
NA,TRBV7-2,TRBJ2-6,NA,TGTGCCAGCAGCTTATCTTTGAGGGCCAACGTCCTGACTTTC,CASSLSLRANVLTF
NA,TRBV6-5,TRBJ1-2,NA,TGTGCCAGCAGTATCACAGGCTATGGCTACACCTTC,CASSITGYGYTF
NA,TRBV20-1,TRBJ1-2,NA,TGCAGTGCTAATGGCTACACCTTC,CSANGYTF
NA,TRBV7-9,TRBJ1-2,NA,TGTGCCAGCAGCTTTGGGGGACAAAAGCTCTATGGCTACACCTTC,CASSFGGQKLYGYTF
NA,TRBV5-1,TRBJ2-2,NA,TGCGCCAGCAGCTTGAAATTGACGGAAGTGAACACCGGGGAGCTGTTTTTT,CASSLKLTEVNTGELFF
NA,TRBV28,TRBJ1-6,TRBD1,TGTGCCAGCAGCCTCCCTGGGACAGGGAGAGAAGGGTCACCCCTCCACTTT,CASSLPGTGREGSPLHF
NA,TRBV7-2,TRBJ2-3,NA,TGTGCCAGCAGCTTTTTAGGGGGGAGGGGTAGCACAGATACGCAGTATTTT,CASSFLGGRGSTDTQYF
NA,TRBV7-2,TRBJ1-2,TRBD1,TGTGCCAGCTCAGACAGGGGTAACTATGGCTACACCTTC,CASSDRGNYGYTF
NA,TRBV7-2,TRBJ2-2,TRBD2,TGTGCCAGCAGCTTAGCGGGACTAGCTATCGGGGAGCTGTTTTTT,CASSLAGLAIGELFF
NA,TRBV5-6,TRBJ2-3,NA,TGTGCCAGCAGCCCCTTCGGCACAGATACGCAGTATTTT,CASSPFGTDTQYF
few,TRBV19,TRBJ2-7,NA,TGTGCCAGTTCCGGACGGTCCGTCTACGAGCAGTACTTC,CASSGRSVYEQYF
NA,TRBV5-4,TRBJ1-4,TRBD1,TGTGCCAGCAGTCGGGGACAGGCTGAAAAACTGTTTTTT,CASSRGQAEKLFF
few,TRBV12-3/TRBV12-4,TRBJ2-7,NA,TGTGCCAGCAGTTTGAAGGGTTACGAGCAGTACTTC,CASSLKGYEQYF
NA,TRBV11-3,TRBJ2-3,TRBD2,TGTGCCAGCAGCACCCGACTAGCGGGAAGCACAGATACGCAGTATTTT,CASSTRLAGSTDTQYF
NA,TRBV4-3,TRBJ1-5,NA,TGCGCCAGCAGCCAAGATGGGGGGGATTATCAGCCCCAGCATTTT,CASSQDGGDYQPQHF
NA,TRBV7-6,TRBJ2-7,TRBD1,TGTGCCAGCAGCCCGGGGACAGGTGGCTACGAGCAGTACTTC,CASSPGTGGYEQYF
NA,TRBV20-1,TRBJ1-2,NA,TGCAGTGCTACAGGGGAGAATCGCTACACCTTC,CSATGENRYTF
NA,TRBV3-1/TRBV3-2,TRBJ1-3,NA,TGTGCCAGCAGCCAATTTGTTCGGGCGGTCTCTGGAAACACCATATATTTT,CASSQFVRAVSGNTIYF
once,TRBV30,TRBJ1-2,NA,TGTGCCTGGAGTGTTCAAGTTGGCTACACCTTC,CAWSVQVGYTF
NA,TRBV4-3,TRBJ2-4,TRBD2,TGCGCCAGCAGCCAAGGCCCTAGCGGGGCTAACATTCAGTACTTC,CASSQGPSGANIQYF
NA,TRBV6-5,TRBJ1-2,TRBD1,TGTGCCAGCAGTTACGGGACAGGGGGCAATGGCTACACCTTC,CASSYGTGGNGYTF
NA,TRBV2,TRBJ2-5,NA,TGTGCCAGCAGCTGGGAGGGGACATTACAAGAGACCCAGTACTTC,CASSWEGTLQETQYF
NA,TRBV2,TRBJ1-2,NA,TGTGCCAGCAGTGTGCGGGAAGGCCAGGGCTACACCTTC,CASSVREGQGYTF
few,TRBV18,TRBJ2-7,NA,TGTGCCAGCTCACCGGGAACAGCTCCCCTGGGGGAGCAGTACTTC,CASSPGTAPLGEQYF
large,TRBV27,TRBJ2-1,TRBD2,TGTGCCAGCAGTTTAGCCCAGCGGGGGGGCAATGAGCAGTTCTTC,CASSLAQRGGNEQFF
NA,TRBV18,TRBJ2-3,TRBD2,TGTGCCAGCCGTGGAGCGGGGGGGCCGGATACGCAGTATTTT,CASRGAGGPDTQYF
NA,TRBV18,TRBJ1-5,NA,TGTGCCAGCTCACCTACCCGGGGGAATCAGCCCCAGCATTTT,CASSPTRGNQPQHF
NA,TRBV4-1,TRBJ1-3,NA,TGCGCCAGCAGCCAACAACAGGCTAGCTCTGGAAACACCATATATTTT,CASSQQQASSGNTIYF
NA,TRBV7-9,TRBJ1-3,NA,TGTGCCAGCAGCTTAGAAGGAGGGTTTGGAAACACCATATATTTT,CASSLEGGFGNTIYF
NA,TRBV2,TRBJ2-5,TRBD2,TGTGCCAGCTCAGTCGGCGGGGGAGCCCCCCAGTACTTC,CASSVGGGAPQYF
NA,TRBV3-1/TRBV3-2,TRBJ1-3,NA,TGTGCCAGCAGCCAAGCGGGGGGTTACACCATATATTTT,CASSQAGGYTIYF
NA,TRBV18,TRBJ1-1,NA,TGTGCCAGCTCACCACGGGTAGATGAAGCTTTCTTT,CASSPRVDEAFF
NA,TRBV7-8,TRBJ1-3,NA,TGTGCCAGCAGCTTTTCAGACTTCTCTGGAAACACCATATATTTT,CASSFSDFSGNTIYF
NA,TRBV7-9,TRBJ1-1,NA,TGTGCCAGCAGCAAGCCTCAGGGGAACATGAACACTGAAGCTTTCTTT,CASSKPQGNMNTEAFF